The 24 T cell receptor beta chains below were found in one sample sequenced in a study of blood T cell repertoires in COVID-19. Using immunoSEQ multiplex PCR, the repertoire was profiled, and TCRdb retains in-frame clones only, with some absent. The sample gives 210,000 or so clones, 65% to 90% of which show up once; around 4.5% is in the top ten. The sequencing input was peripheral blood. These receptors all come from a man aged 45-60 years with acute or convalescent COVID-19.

CDR3 sequence (DNA): TGTGCCAGCAGTACCACGACAGGGGAAGGCTACACCTTC. As protein: CASSTTTGEGYTF. This rearrangement joins TRBV6-5 to TRBJ1-2, with 8 nucleotides matching TRBD1. Looked up from germline, CDR1 is MNHEY and CDR2 is SVGAGI. J was trimmed by 8 bases and V by 5 bases; bases with no gene match: 7. CDR3 length: 13 residues.

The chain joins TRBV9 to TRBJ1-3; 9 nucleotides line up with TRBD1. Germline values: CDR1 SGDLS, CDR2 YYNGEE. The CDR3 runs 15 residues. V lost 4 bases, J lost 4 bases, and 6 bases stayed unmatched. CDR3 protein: CASSRSGTGGNTIYF. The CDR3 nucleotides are TGTGCCAGCAGCAGATCCGGGACAGGGGGAAACACCATATATTTT.

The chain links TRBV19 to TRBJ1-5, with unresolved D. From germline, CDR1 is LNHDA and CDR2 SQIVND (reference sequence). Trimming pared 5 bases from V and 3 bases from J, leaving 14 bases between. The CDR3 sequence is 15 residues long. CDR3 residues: CASSPRGGFNQPQHF. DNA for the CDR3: TGTGCCAGTAGTCCCCGTGGAGGCTTCAATCAGCCCCAGCATTTT.

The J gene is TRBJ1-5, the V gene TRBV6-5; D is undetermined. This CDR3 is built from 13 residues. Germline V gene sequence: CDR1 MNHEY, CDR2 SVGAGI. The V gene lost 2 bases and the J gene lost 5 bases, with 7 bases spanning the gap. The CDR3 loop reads CASSYGAYQPQHF. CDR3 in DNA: TGTGCCAGCAGTTACGGAGCCTATCAGCCCCAGCATTTT.

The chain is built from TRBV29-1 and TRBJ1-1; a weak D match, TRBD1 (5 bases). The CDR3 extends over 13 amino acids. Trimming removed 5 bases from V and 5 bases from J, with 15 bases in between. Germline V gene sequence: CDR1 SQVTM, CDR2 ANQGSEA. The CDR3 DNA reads TGCAGCGTTATTAGGACGGGGGGAACTGAAGCTTTCTTT. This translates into CSVIRTGGTEAFF.

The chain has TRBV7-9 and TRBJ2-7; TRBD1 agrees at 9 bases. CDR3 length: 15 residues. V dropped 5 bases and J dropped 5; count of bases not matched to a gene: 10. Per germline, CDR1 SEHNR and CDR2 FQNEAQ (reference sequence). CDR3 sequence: CASSLRDRVRDEQYF. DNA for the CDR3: TGTGCCAGCAGCCTCCGGGACAGGGTGAGAGACGAGCAGTACTTC.

CDR3 residues: CASSDPGQGGFRDTEAFF. The CDR3 coding sequence is TGTGCCAGCAGTGATCCCGGACAGGGGGGGTTTAGGGACACTGAAGCTTTCTTT. The V and J genes are TRBV2 and TRBJ1-1; 10 bases line up with TRBD1. Losses at the gene ends were 3 bases for V and 3 bases for J; bases not matched to a gene: 13. CDR3 length: 18 residues. Germline CDR1 reads SNHLY; CDR2 reads FYNNEI. The full variable domain, with the rest looked up from reference TRBV2 and TRBJ1-1, is EPEVTQTPSHQVTQMGQEVILRCVPISNHLYFYWYRQILGQKVEFLVSFYNNEISEKSEIFDDQFSVERPDGSNFTLKIRSTKLEDSAMYFCASSDPGQGGFRDTEAFFGQGTRLTVV.

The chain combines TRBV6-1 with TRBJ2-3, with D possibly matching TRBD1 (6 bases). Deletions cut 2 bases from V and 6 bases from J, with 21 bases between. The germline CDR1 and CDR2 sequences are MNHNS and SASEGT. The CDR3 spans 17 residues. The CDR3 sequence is CASSERAGDRRADTQYF. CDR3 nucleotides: TGTGCCAGCAGTGAAAGGGCAGGGGATCGTCGGGCGGATACGCAGTATTTT.

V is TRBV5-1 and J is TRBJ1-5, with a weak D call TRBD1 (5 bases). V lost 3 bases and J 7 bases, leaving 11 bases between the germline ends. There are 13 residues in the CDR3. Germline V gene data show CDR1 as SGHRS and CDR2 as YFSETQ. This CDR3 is CASSYTGEQPQHF. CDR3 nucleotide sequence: TGCGCCAGCAGCTATACAGGCGAACAGCCCCAGCATTTT.

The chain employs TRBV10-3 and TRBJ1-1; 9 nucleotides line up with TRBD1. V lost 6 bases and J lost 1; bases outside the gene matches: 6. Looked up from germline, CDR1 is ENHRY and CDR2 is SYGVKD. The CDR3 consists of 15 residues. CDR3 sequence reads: CAIRETDRGNTEAFF. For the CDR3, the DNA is TGTGCCATCAGGGAAACGGACAGGGGGAACACTGAAGCTTTCTTT.

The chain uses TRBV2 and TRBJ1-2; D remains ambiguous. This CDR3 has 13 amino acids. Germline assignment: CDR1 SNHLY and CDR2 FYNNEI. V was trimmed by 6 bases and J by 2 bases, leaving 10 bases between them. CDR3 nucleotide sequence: TGTGCCAGCAGAGTGGGAGTGAACTATGGCTACACCTTC. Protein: CASRVGVNYGYTF.

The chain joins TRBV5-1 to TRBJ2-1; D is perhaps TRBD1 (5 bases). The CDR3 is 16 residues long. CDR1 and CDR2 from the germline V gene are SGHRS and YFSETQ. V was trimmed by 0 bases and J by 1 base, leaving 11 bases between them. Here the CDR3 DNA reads TGCGCCAGCAGCTTGGCCGCGCAGGGATCCTACAATGAGCAGTTCTTC. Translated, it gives CASSLAAQGSYNEQFF.

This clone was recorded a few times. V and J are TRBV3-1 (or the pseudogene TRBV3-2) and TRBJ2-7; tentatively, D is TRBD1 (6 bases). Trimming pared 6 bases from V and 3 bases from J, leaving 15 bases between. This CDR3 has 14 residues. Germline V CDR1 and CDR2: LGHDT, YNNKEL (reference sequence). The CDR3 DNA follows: TGTGCCAGCAGAAAGGACAGTTCCAGCTACGAGCAGTACTTC. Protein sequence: CASRKDSSSYEQYF.

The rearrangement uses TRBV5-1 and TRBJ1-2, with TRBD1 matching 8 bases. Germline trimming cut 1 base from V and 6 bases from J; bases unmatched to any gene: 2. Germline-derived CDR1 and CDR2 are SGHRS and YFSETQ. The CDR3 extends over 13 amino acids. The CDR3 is CASSLNRGNGYTF. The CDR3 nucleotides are TGCGCCAGCAGCTTGAACAGGGGGAATGGCTACACCTTC.

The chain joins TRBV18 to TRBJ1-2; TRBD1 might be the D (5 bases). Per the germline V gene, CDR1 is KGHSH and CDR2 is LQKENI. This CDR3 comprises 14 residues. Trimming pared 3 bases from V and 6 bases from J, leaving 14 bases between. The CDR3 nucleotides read TGTGCCAGCTCACCGGGGCAGGGAGGGGATGGCTACACCTTC. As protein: CASSPGQGGDGYTF.

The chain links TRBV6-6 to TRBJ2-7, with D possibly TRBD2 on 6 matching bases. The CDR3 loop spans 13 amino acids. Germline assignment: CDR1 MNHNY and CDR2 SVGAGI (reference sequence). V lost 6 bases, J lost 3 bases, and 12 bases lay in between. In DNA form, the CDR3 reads TGTGCCAGCAGAGGGACTTCAAGCTACGAGCAGTACTTC. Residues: CASRGTSSYEQYF.

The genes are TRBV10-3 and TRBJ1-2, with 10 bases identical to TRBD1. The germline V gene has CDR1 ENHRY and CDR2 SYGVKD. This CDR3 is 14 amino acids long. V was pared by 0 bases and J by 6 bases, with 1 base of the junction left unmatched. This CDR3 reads CAISESGTGDGYTF. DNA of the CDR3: TGTGCCATCAGTGAGTCTGGGACAGGGGATGGCTACACCTTC.

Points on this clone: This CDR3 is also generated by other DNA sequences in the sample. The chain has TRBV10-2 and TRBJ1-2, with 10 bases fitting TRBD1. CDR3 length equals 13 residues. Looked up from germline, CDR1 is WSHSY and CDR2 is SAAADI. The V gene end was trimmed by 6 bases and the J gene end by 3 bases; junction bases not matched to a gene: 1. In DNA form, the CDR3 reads TGCGCCAGCAGCGGGACAGGGGACTATGGCTACACCTTC. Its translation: CASSGTGDYGYTF.

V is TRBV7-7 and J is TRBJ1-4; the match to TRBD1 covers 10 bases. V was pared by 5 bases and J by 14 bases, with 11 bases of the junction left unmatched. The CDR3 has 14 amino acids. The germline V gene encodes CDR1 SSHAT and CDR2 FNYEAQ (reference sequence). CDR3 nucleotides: TGTGCCAGCAGCGAAAACACCGGGACAGGGGTTCTGTTTTTT. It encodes CASSENTGTGVLFF.

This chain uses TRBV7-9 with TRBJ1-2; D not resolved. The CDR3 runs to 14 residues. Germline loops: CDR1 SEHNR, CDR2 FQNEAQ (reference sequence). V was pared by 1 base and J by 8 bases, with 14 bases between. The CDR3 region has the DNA TGTGCCAGCAGCTTAGTCAGGCCCCCGGGAGGCTACACCTTC. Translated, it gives CASSLVRPPGGYTF.

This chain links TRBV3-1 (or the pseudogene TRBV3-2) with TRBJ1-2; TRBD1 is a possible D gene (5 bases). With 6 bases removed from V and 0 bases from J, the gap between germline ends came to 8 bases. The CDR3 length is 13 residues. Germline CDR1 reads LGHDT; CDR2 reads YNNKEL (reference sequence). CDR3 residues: CASSQQANYGYTF. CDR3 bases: TGTGCCAGCAGTCAACAGGCTAACTATGGCTACACCTTC.

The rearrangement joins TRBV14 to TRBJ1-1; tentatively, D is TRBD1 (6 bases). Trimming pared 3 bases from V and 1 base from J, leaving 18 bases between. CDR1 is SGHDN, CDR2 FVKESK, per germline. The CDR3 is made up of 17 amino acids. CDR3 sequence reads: CASSQRQAGSRNTEAFF. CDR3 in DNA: TGTGCCAGCAGCCAGAGACAGGCAGGAAGTAGGAACACTGAAGCTTTCTTT.

CDR3 protein: CASSFDSLNTEAFF. DNA for the CDR3: TGCGCCAGCAGCTTTGACAGCTTGAACACTGAAGCTTTCTTT. The chain carries TRBV5-1 and TRBJ1-1, with a weak D call TRBD1 (5 bases). From germline, CDR1 is SGHRS and CDR2 YFSETQ. V was shortened by 2 bases and J by 0 bases, with 8 bases between the two germline ends. The length of the CDR3 is 14 residues. Drawing the rest from reference TRBV5-1 and TRBJ1-1, the complete variable domain is KAGVTQTPRYLIKTRGQQVTLSCSPISGHRSVSWYQQTPGQGLQFLFEYFSETQRNKGNFPGRFSGRQFSNSRSEMNVSTLELGDSALYLCASSFDSLNTEAFFGQGTRLTVV.

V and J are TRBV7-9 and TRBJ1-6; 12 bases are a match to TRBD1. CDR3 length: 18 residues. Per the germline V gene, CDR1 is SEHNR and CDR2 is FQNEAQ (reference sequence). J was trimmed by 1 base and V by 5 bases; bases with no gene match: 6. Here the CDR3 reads CASSPGTGGASYNSPLHF. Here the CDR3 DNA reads TGTGCCAGCAGCCCCGGGACAGGGGGCGCGTCCTATAATTCACCCCTCCACTTT.